Listed here is a single T cell receptor beta chain. Antigen: not known. The entry originates in a study of glioma-infiltrating T cells. Study outcomes and limitations: Above-expected tissue-blood divergence occurred in all gliomas, most in low-grade ones.

Germline CDR1 SGHRS, CDR2 YFSETQ. Deletions cut 4 bases from V and 3 bases from J, with 8 bases between. The CDR3 runs to 12 residues. TCR alpha and beta CDR3 regions were amplified from RNA using iRepertoire nested multiplex PCR. TCRdb used MiXCR to reprocess the multiplex PCR reads, holding one entry per CDR3 protein. Of fewer than 250,000 distinct CDR3 sequences in the sample, over 25% were seen once. Sequencing was done on a sample of glioma tissue, nonneoplastic brain tissue, or PBMCs (not recorded which). J is TRBJ2-7 and V is TRBV5-1, with D possibly being TRBD2 (6 bases). The source is a human donor with low-grade glioma or glioblastoma, undergoing nonglioma brain surgery, or in good health (not recorded which). The CDR3 DNA is TGCGCCAGCAGCGTGGACTACTACGAGCAGTACTTC. It codes for CASSVDYYEQYF.